This TCR beta chain was identified during a study of blood T cell repertoires in COVID-19. The assay was immunoSEQ multiplex PCR, and TCRdb's table has in-frame clones only and misses some. The data show 10,000 to 15,000 clones, approximately 80% seen once. Trimming took 1 base from V and 10 from J, leaving 19 bases between them. The CDR3 has 15 amino acids. CDR1 and CDR2 (germline): SGHTA, FQGNSA. The chain combines TRBV7-2 with TRBJ1-1; D unclear. Sequencing was carried out using peripheral blood. The clonotype comes from a man aged 35-49 years with active or convalescent COVID-19. The CDR3 nucleotides read TGTGCCAGCAGCTTAGATGTGGGCAGGCCTTTCGGAGCTTTCTTT. This codes for CASSLDVGRPFGAFF.